A selection of T cell receptor beta chains follows, all from one sample in a study of cytomegalovirus exposure and HLA in healthy donors. Sequencing used immunoSEQ multiplex PCR; TCRdb keeps in-frame clones, though not all of them. The sample has about 150,000 clones, 80% seen once. The sequencing input was PBMCs. These receptors were obtained from a woman in her thirties or forties in good health and CMV-seropositive. The conserved cysteine and the conserved F or W are not part of the CDR3 here. Each record gives: J gene, V gene, D gene, CDR3 protein. D genes are given only for firm matches.

J: TRBJ2-7
V: TRBV4-1
D: TRBD2
CDR3: ASSQEGLAGVPYEQY

J: TRBJ2-1
V: TRBV21-1
D: NA
CDR3: ASSTRGWTSGMKYNEQF

J: TRBJ1-1
V: TRBV10-3
D: TRBD1
CDR3: AISETTGPNTEAF

J: TRBJ2-7
V: TRBV19
D: NA
CDR3: ASSILGAEQY

J: TRBJ2-1
V: TRBV7-9
D: NA
CDR3: ASSFSRQEGTYNEQF

J: TRBJ1-2
V: TRBV7-6
D: NA
CDR3: ASSLGGGQNYGYT

J: TRBJ2-3
V: TRBV11-3
D: NA
CDR3: ASSLASGYDTQY

J: TRBJ2-1
V: TRBV28
D: TRBD2
CDR3: ASSLYLAGEGLAGWQF

J: TRBJ2-2
V: TRBV6-4
D: TRBD2
CDR3: ASSEREAGELF

J: TRBJ1-1
V: TRBV28
D: NA
CDR3: ASSPRVDSDQAF

J: TRBJ2-3
V: TRBV29-1
D: TRBD2
CDR3: SVEEASGSVETDTQY

J: TRBJ1-1
V: TRBV7-9
D: NA
CDR3: ASSLARGLSEAF

J: TRBJ1-1
V: TRBV7-9
D: TRBD1
CDR3: ASSYGTGGGTEAF

J: TRBJ2-5
V: TRBV27
D: TRBD1
CDR3: ASRWGQNPSIQY

J: TRBJ2-7
V: TRBV28
D: TRBD2
CDR3: ASSFLLNGGRKGKEQY

J: TRBJ2-1
V: TRBV19
D: NA
CDR3: ASSVGDSPLNEQF

J: TRBJ1-2
V: TRBV7-9
D: TRBD1
CDR3: ASSLETGGGGYT

J: TRBJ2-2
V: TRBV5-8
D: NA
CDR3: ASSLSRTANANTGELF

J: TRBJ1-6
V: TRBV6-5
D: TRBD1
CDR3: ASGRDRNSPLH

J: TRBJ2-5
V: TRBV6-5
D: NA
CDR3: ASSYGAGNQETQY

J: TRBJ1-1
V: TRBV7-8
D: NA
CDR3: ASSAHRVRNTEAF

J: TRBJ2-3
V: TRBV5-4
D: NA
CDR3: ASSLSWGSTDTQY

J: TRBJ2-7
V: TRBV5-1
D: TRBD1
CDR3: ASSQGGPEQY

J: TRBJ2-7
V: TRBV30
D: TRBD2
CDR3: AFSGGYVSEQY

J: TRBJ2-7
V: TRBV27
D: TRBD2
CDR3: AHKPGGRAWYEQY

J: TRBJ1-5
V: TRBV27
D: TRBD1
CDR3: ASKPTGGNQPQH

J: TRBJ2-1
V: TRBV5-1
D: TRBD2
CDR3: ASSFGTSGSRQNEQF

J: TRBJ2-7
V: TRBV4-2
D: NA
CDR3: ASSQVLLAQEQY

J: TRBJ2-7
V: TRBV18
D: NA
CDR3: ASSIQRSYEQY

J: TRBJ1-4
V: TRBV27
D: NA
CDR3: ASSLFPGVREKLF

J: TRBJ2-4
V: TRBV6-6
D: TRBD1
CDR3: ASSSGQLGGIQY

J: TRBJ2-1
V: TRBV7-9
D: NA
CDR3: ASSPIPQDKLYNEQF

J: TRBJ2-1
V: TRBV28
D: TRBD2
CDR3: ASSLKLAGLYNEQF

J: TRBJ1-2
V: TRBV6-5
D: TRBD1
CDR3: ASIDRGLLGYT

J: TRBJ1-2
V: TRBV4-1
D: TRBD1
CDR3: ASSQEQGSYGYT

J: TRBJ1-4
V: TRBV5-1
D: TRBD1
CDR3: ASSPGTGFSEKLF

J: TRBJ2-1
V: TRBV5-1
D: TRBD2
CDR3: ASSSLAGGPSEQF

J: TRBJ1-1
V: TRBV15
D: NA
CDR3: ATSRDGQKEAF

J: TRBJ2-3
V: TRBV5-1
D: TRBD2
CDR3: ASRPGTSVPGTDTQY

J: TRBJ1-2
V: TRBV28
D: TRBD1
CDR3: ASSRGTGGFYGYT

J: TRBJ2-6
V: TRBV6-1
D: TRBD2
CDR3: ASSGRSGANVLT